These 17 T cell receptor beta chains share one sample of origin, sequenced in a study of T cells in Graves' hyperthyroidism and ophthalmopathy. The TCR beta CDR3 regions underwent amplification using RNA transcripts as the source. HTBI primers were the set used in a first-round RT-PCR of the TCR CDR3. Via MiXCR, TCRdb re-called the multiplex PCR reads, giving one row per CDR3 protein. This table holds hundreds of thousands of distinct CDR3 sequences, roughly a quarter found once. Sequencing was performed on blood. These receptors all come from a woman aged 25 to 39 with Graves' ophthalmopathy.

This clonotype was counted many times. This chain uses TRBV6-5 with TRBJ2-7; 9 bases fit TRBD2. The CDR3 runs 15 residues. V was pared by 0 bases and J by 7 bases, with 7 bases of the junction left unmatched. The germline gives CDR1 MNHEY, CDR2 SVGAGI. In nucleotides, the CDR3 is TGTGCCAGCAGTTACTCGATTAGCGGGGGCAGGGAGCAGTACTTC. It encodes CASSYSISGGREQYF.

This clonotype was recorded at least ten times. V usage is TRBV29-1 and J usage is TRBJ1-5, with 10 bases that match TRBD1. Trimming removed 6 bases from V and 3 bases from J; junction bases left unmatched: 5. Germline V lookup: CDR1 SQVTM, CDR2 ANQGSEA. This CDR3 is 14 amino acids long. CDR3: CSVTGTGDNQPQHF. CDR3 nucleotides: TGCAGCGTAACCGGGACAGGGGACAATCAGCCCCAGCATTTT.

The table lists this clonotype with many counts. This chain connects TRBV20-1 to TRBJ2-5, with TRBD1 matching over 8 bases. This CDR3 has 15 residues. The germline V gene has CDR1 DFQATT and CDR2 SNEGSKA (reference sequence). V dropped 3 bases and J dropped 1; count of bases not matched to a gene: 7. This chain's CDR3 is CSASSYGTGQETQYF. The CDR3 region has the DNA TGCAGTGCTAGCAGCTACGGGACAGGCCAAGAGACCCAGTACTTC.

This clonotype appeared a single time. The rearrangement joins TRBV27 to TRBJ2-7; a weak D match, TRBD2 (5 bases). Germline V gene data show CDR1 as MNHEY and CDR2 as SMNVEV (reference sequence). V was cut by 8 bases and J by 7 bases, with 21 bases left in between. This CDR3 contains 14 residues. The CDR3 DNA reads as TGTGCCAGCGGGCCGCGGCAGTCACGAGGGGAGCAGTACTTC. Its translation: CASGPRQSRGEQYF.

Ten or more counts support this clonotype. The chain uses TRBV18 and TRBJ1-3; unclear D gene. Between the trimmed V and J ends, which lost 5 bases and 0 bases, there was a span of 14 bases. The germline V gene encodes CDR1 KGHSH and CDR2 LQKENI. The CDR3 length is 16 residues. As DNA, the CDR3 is TGTGCCAGCTCATCGTCGACGGTACACTCTGGAAACACCATATATTTT. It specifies CASSSSTVHSGNTIYF.

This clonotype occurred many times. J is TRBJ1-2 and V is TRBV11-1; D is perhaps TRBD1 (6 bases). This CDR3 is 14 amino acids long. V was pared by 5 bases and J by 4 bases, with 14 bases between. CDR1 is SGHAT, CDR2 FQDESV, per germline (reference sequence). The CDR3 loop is CASSPLGGGYGYTF. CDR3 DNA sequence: TGTGCCAGCAGCCCGCTCGGAGGGGGCTATGGCTACACCTTC.

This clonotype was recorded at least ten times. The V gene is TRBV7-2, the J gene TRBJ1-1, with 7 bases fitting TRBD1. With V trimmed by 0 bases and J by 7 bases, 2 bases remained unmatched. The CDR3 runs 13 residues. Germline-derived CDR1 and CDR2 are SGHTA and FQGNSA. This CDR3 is CASSLATGNEAFF. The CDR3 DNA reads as TGTGCCAGCAGCTTAGCGACAGGGAATGAAGCTTTCTTT.

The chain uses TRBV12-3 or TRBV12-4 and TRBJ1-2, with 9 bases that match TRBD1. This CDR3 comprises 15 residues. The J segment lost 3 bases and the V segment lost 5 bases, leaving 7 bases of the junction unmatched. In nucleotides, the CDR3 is TGTGCCAGCAGTCCGGACAGGGGCGGGTACTATGGCTACACCTTC. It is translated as CASSPDRGGYYGYTF.

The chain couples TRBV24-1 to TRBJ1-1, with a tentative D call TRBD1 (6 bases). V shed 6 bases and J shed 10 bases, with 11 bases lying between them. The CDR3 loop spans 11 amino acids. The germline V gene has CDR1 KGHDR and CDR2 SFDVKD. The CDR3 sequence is CATSQGGGAFF. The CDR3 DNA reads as TGTGCCACCAGTCAAGGGGGAGGAGCTTTCTTT.

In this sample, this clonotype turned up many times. CDR3 loop: CASSYSRRAGAPQETQYF. CDR3 sequence (DNA): TGTGCCAGCAGTTACTCGAGGCGAGCGGGGGCCCCACAAGAGACCCAGTACTTC. This chain connects TRBV6-2 or TRBV6-3 to TRBJ2-5; TRBD2 matches 8 bases. CDR3 size: 18 residues. With 0 bases clipped from V and 2 bases from J, the junction kept 11 bases outside the gene matches. Germline V gene lookup returns CDR1 MNHEY and CDR2 SVGEGT.

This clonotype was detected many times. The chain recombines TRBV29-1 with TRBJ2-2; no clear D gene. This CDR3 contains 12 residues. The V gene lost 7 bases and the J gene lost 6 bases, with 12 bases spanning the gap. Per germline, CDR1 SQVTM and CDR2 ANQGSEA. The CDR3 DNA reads TGCAGCGCCCCCGCCTCCCCCGGGGAGCTGTTTTTT. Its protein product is CSAPASPGELFF.

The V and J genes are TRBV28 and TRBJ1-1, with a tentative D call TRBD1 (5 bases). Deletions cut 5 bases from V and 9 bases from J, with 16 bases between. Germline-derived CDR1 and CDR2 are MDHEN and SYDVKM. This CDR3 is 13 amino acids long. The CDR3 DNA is TGTGCCAGCAGTCAACGGGCCCGGGGCAAAGCTTTCTTT. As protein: CASSQRARGKAFF.

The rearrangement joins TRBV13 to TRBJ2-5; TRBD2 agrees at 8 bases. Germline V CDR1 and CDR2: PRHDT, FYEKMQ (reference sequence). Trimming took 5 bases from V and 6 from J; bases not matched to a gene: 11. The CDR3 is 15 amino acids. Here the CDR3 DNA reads TGTGCCAGCAGCCCCTCCCCGGGAGGGCGTAAGACCCAGTACTTC. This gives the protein CASSPSPGGRKTQYF.

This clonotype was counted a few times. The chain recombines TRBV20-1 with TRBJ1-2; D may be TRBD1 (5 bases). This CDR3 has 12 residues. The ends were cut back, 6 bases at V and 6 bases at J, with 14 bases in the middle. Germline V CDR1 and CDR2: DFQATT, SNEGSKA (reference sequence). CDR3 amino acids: CSAAGHFHGYTF. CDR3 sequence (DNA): TGCAGTGCCGCCGGACACTTTCATGGCTACACCTTC.

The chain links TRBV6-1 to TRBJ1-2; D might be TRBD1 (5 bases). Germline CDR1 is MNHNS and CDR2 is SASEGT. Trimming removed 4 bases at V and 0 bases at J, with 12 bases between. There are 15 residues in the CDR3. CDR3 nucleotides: TGTGCCAGCAGTGTGGACGCGGGGGCTAACTATGGCTACACCTTC. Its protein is CASSVDAGANYGYTF.

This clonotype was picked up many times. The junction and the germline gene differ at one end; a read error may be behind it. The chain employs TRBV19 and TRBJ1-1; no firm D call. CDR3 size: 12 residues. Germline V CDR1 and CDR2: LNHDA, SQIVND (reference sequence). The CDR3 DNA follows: TGTACCAGTAATGACCGGGCCACTGAAGCTTTCTTT. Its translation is CTSNDRATEAFF.

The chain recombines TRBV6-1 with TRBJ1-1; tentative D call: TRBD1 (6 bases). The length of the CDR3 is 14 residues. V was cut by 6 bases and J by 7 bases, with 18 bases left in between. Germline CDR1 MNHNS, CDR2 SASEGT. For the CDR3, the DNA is TGTGCCAGCAGGGGACACCTCGGCGGGGTTGAAGCTTTCTTT. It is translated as CASRGHLGGVEAFF.